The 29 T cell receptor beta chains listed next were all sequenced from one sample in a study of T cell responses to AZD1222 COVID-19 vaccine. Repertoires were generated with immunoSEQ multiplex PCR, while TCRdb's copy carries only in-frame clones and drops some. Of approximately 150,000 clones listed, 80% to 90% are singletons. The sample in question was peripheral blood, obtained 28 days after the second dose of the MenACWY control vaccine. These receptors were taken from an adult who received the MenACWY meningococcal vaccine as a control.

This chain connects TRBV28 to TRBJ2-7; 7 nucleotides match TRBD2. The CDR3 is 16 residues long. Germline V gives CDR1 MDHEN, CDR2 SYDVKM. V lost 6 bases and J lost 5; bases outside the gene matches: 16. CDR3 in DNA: TGTGCCAGCAGCCCCGCTCATCTGGGAGGGAGAAACGAGCAGTACTTC. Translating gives CASSPAHLGGRNEQYF.

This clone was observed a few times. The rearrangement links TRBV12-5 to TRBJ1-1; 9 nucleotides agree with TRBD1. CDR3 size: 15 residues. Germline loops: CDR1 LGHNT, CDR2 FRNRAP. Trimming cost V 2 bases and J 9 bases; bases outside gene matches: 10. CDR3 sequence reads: CASGLSVGQGLKAFF. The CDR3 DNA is TGTGCTAGTGGTTTGTCCGTGGGACAGGGTTTGAAAGCTTTCTTT.

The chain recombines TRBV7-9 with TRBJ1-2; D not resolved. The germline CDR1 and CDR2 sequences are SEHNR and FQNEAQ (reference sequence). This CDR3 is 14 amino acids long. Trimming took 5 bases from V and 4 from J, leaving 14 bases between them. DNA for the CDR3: TGTGCCAGCAGCCCCGCCGGAGCGCTCTATGGCTACACCTTC. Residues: CASSPAGALYGYTF.

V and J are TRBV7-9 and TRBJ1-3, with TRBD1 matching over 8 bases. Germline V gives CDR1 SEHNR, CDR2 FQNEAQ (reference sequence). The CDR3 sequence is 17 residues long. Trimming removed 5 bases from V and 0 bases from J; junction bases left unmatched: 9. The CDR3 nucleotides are TGTGCCAGCAGCGGGATCCCCGGGACAGGCTCTGGAAACACCATATATTTT. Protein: CASSGIPGTGSGNTIYF.

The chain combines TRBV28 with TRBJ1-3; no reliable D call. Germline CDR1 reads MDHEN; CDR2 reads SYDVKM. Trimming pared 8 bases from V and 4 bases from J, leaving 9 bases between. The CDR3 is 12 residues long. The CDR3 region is CASATGGNTIYF. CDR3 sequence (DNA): TGTGCCAGCGCCACCGGGGGAAACACCATATATTTT.

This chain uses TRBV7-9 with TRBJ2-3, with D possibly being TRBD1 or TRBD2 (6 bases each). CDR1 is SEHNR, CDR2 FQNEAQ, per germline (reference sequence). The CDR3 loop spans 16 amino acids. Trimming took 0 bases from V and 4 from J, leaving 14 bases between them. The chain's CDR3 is CASSLAPGAVADTQYF. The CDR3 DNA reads TGTGCCAGCAGCTTAGCGCCGGGGGCTGTGGCAGATACGCAGTATTTT.

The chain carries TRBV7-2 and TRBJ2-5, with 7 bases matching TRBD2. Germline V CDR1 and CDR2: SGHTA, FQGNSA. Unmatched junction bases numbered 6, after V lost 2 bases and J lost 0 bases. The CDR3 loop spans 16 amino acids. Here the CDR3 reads CASSLPQREYQETQYF. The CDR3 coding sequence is TGTGCCAGCAGCTTACCCCAGCGGGAATACCAAGAGACCCAGTACTTC.

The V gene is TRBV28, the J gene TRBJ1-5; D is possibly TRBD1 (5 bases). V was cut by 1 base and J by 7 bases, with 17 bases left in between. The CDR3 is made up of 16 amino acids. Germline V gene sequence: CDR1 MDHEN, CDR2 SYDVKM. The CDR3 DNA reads TGTGCCAGCAGTTTATTATCGGGGGGTCCCTGGCAGCCCCAGCATTTT. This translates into CASSLLSGGPWQPQHF.

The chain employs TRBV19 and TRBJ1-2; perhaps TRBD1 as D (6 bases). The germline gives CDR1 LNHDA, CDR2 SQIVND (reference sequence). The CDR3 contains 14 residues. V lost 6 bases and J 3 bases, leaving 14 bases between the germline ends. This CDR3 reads CASSLGQNDYGYTF. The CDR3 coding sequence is TGTGCCAGTAGCCTCGGACAGAATGACTATGGCTACACCTTC.

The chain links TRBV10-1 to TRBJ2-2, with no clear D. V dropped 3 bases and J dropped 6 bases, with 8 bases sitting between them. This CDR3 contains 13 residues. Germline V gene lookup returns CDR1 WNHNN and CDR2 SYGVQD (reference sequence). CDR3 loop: CASSESMSGELFF. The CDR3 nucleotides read TGCGCCAGCAGTGAATCGATGTCCGGGGAGCTGTTTTTT.

CDR3 amino acids: CASSGPNEAGAYNEQFF. The CDR3 region has the DNA TGCGCCAGCAGTGGTCCCAACGAAGCGGGAGCGTACAATGAGCAGTTCTTC. This sequence joins TRBV10-1 and TRBJ2-1; 8 bases are a match to TRBD2. The V segment lost 4 bases and the J segment 4 bases; nucleotides outside the gene matches: 12. The CDR3 loop spans 17 amino acids. Germline-derived CDR1 and CDR2 are WNHNN and SYGVQD (reference sequence).

The CDR3: CASSPSREAHEQYF. The CDR3 region has the DNA TGTGCCAGCTCACCGTCGAGGGAGGCTCACGAGCAGTACTTC. The chain has TRBV18 and TRBJ2-7; D may be TRBD2 (6 bases). Per the germline V gene, CDR1 is KGHSH and CDR2 is LQKENI. This CDR3 spans 14 amino acids. The ends were cut back, 3 bases at V and 5 bases at J, with 14 bases in the middle.

For the CDR3, the DNA is TGTGCCAGCAGCTTACAGGGGGGGGCGGACACTGAAGCTTTCTTT. It translates to CASSLQGGADTEAFF. V is TRBV7-2 and J is TRBJ1-1; 7 bases line up with TRBD1. V gave up 2 bases and J gave up 3 bases; unmatched junction bases: 6. Germline CDR1 and CDR2: SGHTA and FQGNSA. This CDR3 region has 15 residues.

The CDR3 DNA sequence: TGCGCCAGCAGCCAAGAAGAACTAGCCTGGGAGACCCAGTACTTC. This sequence encodes CASSQEELAWETQYF. The J gene is TRBJ2-5, the V gene TRBV4-1; TRBD2 might be the D (6 bases). Trimming removed 0 bases at V and 5 bases at J, with 13 bases between. This CDR3 is 15 amino acids long. CDR1 MGHRA and CDR2 YSYEKL come from the germline V gene.

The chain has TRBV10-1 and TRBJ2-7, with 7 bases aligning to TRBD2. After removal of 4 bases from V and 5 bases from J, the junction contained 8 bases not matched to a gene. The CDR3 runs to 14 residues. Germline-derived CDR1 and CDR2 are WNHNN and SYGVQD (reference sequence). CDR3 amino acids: CASSGQAGRDEQYF. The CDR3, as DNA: TGCGCCAGCAGTGGTCAAGCGGGAAGGGACGAGCAGTACTTC.

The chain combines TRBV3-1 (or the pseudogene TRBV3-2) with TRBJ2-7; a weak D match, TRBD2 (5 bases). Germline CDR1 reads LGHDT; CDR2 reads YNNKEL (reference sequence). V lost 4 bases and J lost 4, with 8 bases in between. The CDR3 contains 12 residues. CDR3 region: CASSPREYEQYF. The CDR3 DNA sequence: TGTGCCAGCAGCCCCCGGGAATACGAGCAGTACTTC.

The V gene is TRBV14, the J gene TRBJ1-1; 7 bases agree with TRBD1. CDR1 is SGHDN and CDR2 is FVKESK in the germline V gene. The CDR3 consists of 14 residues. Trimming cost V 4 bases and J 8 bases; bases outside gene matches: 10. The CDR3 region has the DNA TGTGCCAGCAGCCGCGGGACAGACCGTCAAGAAGCTTTCTTT. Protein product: CASSRGTDRQEAFF.

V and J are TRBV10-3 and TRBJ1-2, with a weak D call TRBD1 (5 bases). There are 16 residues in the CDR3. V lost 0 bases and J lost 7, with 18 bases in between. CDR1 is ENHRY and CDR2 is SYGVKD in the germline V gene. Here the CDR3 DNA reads TGTGCCATCAGTGAGTCGGAGGTCAGGGCCTCGGGTGGCTACACCTTC. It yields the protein CAISESEVRASGGYTF.

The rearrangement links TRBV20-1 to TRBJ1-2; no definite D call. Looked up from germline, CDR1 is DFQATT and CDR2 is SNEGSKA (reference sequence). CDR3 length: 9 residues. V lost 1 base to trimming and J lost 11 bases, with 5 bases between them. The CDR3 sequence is CSARGFYTF. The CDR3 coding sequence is TGCAGTGCTAGAGGTTTTTACACCTTC.

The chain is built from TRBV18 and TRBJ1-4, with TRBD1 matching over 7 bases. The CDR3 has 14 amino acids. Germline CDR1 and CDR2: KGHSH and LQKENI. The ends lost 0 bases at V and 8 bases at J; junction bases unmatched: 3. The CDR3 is CASSPPTGQEKLFF. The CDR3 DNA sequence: TGTGCCAGCTCACCACCGACAGGGCAGGAAAAACTGTTTTTT. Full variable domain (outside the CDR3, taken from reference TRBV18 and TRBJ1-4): NAGVMQNPRHLVRRRGQEARLRCSPMKGHSHVYWYRQLPEEGLKFMVYLQKENIIDESGMPKERFSAEFPKEGPSILRIQQVVRGDSAAYFCASSPPTGQEKLFFGSGTQLSVL.

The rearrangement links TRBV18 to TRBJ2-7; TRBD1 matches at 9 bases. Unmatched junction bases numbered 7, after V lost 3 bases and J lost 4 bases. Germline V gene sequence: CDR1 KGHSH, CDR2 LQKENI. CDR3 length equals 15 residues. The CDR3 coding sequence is TGTGCCAGCTCACCTCCGGGACAGGGAACTTACGAGCAGTACTTC. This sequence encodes CASSPPGQGTYEQYF.

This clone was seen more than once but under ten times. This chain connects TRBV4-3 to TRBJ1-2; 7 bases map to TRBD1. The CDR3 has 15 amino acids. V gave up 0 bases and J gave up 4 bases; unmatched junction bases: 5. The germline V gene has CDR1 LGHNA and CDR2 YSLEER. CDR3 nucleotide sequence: TGCGCCAGCAGCCAAGATCCCGGGACAGTCTATGGCTACACCTTC. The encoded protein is CASSQDPGTVYGYTF.

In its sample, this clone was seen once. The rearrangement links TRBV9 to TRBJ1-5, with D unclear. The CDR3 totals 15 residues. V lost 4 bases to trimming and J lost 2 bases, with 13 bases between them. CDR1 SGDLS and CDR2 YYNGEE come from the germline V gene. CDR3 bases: TGTGCCAGCAGCCCCAGAGGGTTGGGCAATCAGCCCCAGCATTTT. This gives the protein CASSPRGLGNQPQHF.

CDR3 region: CASRKYNEQFF. The CDR3 bases are TGTGCCAGCAGGAAGTACAATGAGCAGTTCTTC. The chain couples TRBV7-8 to TRBJ2-1, with D uncertain. The CDR3 totals 11 residues. Trimming pared 6 bases from V and 4 bases from J, leaving 4 bases between. Germline V CDR1 and CDR2: SGHVS, FQNEAQ.

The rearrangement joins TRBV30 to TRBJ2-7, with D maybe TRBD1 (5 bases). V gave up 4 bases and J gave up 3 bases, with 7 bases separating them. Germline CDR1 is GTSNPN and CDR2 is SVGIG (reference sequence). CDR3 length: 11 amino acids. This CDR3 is CAWTDSYEQYF. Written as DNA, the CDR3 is TGTGCCTGGACCGACAGCTACGAGCAGTACTTC. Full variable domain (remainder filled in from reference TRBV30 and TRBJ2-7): SQTIHQWPATLVQPVGSPLSLECTVEGTSNPNLYWYRQAAGRGLQLLFYSVGIGQISSEVPQNLSASRPQDRQFILSSKKLLLSDSGFYLCAWTDSYEQYFGPGTRLTVT.

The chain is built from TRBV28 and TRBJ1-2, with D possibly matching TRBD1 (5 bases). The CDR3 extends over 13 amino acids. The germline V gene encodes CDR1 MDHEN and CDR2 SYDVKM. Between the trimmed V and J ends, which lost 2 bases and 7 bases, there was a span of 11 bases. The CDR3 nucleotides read TGTGCCAGCAGTTTAGTAGGGGAGGGTGGCTACACCTTC. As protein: CASSLVGEGGYTF.

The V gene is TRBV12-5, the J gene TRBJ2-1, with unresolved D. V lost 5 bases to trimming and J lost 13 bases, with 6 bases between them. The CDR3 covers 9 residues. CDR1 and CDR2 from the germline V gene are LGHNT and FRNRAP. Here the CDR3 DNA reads TGTGCTAGTGGTCCGACTCAGTTCTTC. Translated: CASGPTQFF.

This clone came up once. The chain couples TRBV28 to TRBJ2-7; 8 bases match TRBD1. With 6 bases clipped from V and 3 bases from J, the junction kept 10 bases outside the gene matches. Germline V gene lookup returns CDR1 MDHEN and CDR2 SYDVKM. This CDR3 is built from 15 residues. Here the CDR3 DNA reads TGTGCCAGCAGCGCCCCGGGACAGGATTTCTACGAGCAGTACTTC. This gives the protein CASSAPGQDFYEQYF.

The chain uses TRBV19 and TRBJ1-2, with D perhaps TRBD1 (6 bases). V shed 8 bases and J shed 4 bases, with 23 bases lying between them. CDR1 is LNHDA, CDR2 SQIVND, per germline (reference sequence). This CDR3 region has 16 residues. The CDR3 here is CASGQGTPRGGYGYTF. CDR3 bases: TGTGCCAGTGGCCAAGGGACTCCCCGAGGGGGCTATGGCTACACCTTC.